The rows below give T cell receptor beta chains drawn from one sample of a study of blood T cells in healthy people across ages. MiXCR, applied by TCRdb to the 5' RACE reads, yields one record per CDR3 protein. The data show 1.4 million to 1.5 million distinct CDR3 sequences, about 40% seen once. The material sequenced was blood. The receptors originated from a woman younger than 35 in good health. Both conserved end residues are part of each CDR3.

V gene,CDR3 protein
TRBV10-1,CASSAGLNTDTQYF
TRBV29-1,CSVEDTGSGRNSYEQYF
TRBV4-1,CASADPAVNEQYF
TRBV7-2,CASSLEGQGTREQYF
TRBV3-1,CASKGTDTQYF
TRBV20-1,CSARGLAGNNEQFF
TRBV15,CATSKYRSDGDTRYF
TRBV29-1,CSVEARGQDYGYTF
TRBV7-8,CASSRRQDYEQYF
TRBV5-5,CASSSGGQSYEQYF
TRBV29-1,CSALEEGDGYTF
TRBV3-1,CASSQERLAGNEQYF
TRBV6-2/TRBV6-3,CASSYVGGPSYEQYF
TRBV20-1,CSARDWRGAADTQYF
TRBV29-1,CSVGKGLAEAFF
TRBV4-2,CASSQVSGNTISGANVLTF
TRBV27,CASSLGQGSSYNSPLHF
TRBV29-1,CSVAGGVSKETQYF
TRBV6-5,CASSYTAGAYGYTF
TRBV2,CASSWDIGPYEQYF
TRBV6-5,CASSYGGVGANVLTF
TRBV20-1,CSARDLGGRNYGYTF
TRBV6-5,CASGGSREQYF
TRBV9,CASSVETGSGYTF
TRBV7-9,CASSLVGGPQETQYF
TRBV20-1,CSARGVSGTSTYEQYF
TRBV4-2,CASSQEASGEYEQYF
TRBV29-1,CSVEDSYEQFF
TRBV4-1,CASSHLLRDYGYTF
TRBV29-1,CSVEFSENYEQYF
TRBV6-5,CASSFRLAGGPDTQYF
TRBV29-1,CSGLADSYEQYF
TRBV6-1,CASTRREISSYNEQFF
TRBV12-3/TRBV12-4,CASSLTSLEQYF
TRBV6-2/TRBV6-3,CASSVGTSVGYTF
TRBV20-1,CSALDGGAGGYNEQFF
TRBV6-1,CASTRQGPIYGYTF
TRBV6-1,CASRGQAVNEKLFF
TRBV20-1,CSATGQGGEAFF
TRBV3-1,CASRLQGDGYTF
TRBV2,CASSWTGTGYTF
TRBV2,CASSEEGRTQYF
TRBV6-5,CASRADWAKNIQYF
TRBV5-1,CASSSGTHNEQFF
TRBV12-3/TRBV12-4,CASSFARLGAGVYNEQYF
TRBV5-5,CASSRASGEQYF
TRBV2,CASKPRDYEETQYF
TRBV7-9,CASSFNSGNYEQYF
TRBV5-6,CASSLERTSDLNIQYF
TRBV5-1,CASSLVSGGSRSSYEQYF
TRBV4-1,CASSQEQGANTQYF
TRBV14,CASSQDYLRLVYGYTF
TRBV5-1,CASSLSWTGRTSTDTQYF